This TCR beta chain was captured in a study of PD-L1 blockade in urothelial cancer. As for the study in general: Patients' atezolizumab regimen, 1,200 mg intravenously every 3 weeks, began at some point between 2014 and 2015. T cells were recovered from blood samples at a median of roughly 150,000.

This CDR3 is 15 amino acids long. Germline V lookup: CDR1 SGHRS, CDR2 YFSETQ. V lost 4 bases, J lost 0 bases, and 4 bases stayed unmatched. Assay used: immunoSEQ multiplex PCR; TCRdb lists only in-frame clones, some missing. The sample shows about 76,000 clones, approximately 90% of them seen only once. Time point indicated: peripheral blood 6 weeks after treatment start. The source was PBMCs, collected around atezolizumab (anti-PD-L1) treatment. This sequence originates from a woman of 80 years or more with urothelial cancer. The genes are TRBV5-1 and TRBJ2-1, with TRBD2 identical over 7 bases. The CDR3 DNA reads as TGCGCCAGCAGCGTAGCGGGTAGCTCCTACAATGAGCAGTTCTTC. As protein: CASSVAGSSYNEQFF.